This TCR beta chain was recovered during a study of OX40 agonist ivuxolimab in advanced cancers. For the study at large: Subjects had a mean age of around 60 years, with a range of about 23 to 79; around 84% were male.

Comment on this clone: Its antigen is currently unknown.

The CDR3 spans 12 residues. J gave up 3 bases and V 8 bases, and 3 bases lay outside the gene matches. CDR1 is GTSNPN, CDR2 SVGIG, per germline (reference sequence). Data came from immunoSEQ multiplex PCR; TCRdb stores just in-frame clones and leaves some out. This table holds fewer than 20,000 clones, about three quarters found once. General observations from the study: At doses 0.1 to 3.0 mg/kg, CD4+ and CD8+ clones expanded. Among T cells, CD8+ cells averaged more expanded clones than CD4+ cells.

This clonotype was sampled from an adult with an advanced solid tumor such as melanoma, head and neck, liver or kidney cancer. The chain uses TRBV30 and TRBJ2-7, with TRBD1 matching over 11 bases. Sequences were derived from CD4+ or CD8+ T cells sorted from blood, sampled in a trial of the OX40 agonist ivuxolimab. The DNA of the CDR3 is TGTGCCGGGACAGGGGGTCTCTACGAGCAGTACTTC. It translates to CAGTGGLYEQYF.